This record looks at one TCR beta chain sequence and its context. Its antigen remains unidentified. Germline V gene lookup returns CDR1 MDHEN and CDR2 SYDVKM. Trimming shortened V by 3 bases and J by 6 bases, and 18 bases separated the two germline ends. The CDR3 loop spans 15 amino acids. The entry originates in a study of shared clonotypes between healthy human individuals. Study-level findings and limits: Naive subsets typically showed greater estimated richness than memory subsets. About 5.2% was the fraction of naive CD4 clonotypes found shared across four donors.

The repertoire was sequenced with immunoSEQ multiplex PCR; TCRdb's copy has only in-frame clones and lacks some. This table holds approximately 600,000 clones, around 95% found once. CD45RO-negative, CCR7-positively selected cells formed the naive CD8 fraction, excluding terminally differentiated effector memory CD45RA+ cells. This chain links TRBV28 with TRBJ2-7; weak D call: TRBD2 (6 bases). Sequencing input: naive CD8+ T cells sorted from blood. The receptor's source is a woman younger than 45 in good health. CDR3 DNA sequence: TGTGCCAGCAGTTTCAGGCGGGGAGGTCTACTCGAGCAGTACTTC. As protein: CASSFRRGGLLEQYF.